A single sample gave rise to the 30 T cell receptor beta chains below, sequenced in a study of radiation and T cells in renal cell carcinoma. Treatment given: 15 Gy SBRT to primary tumor, nephrectomy 4 weeks later. Data came from immunoSEQ multiplex PCR; TCRdb stores just in-frame clones and leaves some out. The table includes roughly 23,000 clones, more than 45% detected once. The material was tumor tissue, obtained from a patient whose treatment included radiotherapy and nephrectomy. These receptor sequences come from a woman aged 50 to 65 with renal cell carcinoma.

This chain links TRBV7-8 with TRBJ2-7; no firm D call. The V end was cut by 6 bases, the J end by 1 base, with 13 bases between. The CDR3 length is 14 residues. Germline CDR1 SGHVS, CDR2 FQNEAQ. This CDR3 reads CASSTTPPSYEQYF. CDR3 DNA sequence: TGTGCCAGCAGTACGACACCCCCTTCCTACGAGCAGTACTTC.

The V gene is TRBV5-1, the J gene TRBJ2-2; D is perhaps TRBD2 (5 bases). This CDR3 has 14 amino acids. Trimming stripped 5 bases from V and 3 bases from J, with 11 bases between. The germline CDR1 and CDR2 sequences are SGHRS and YFSETQ. CDR3: CASSSRGDTGELFF. In DNA form, the CDR3 reads TGCGCCAGCAGTTCCCGGGGAGACACCGGGGAGCTGTTTTTT.

This clone was found once. This CDR3 is CASSQDRGQGAENGYTF. The CDR3 DNA follows: TGTGCCAGCAGCCAAGATAGGGGACAGGGGGCGGAAAATGGCTACACCTTC. V usage is TRBV4-2 and J usage is TRBJ1-2; 12 bases are a match to TRBD1. This CDR3 contains 17 residues. Germline trimming cut 0 bases from V and 6 bases from J; bases unmatched to any gene: 8. Germline V gene lookup returns CDR1 LGHNA and CDR2 YNFKEQ.

The table lists this clone with a count of one. J is TRBJ2-5 and V is TRBV5-4, with TRBD2 identical over 10 bases. Germline V lookup: CDR1 SGHNT, CDR2 YYREEE (reference sequence). This CDR3 contains 15 residues. V dropped 7 bases and J dropped 5; count of bases not matched to a gene: 11. This CDR3 is CASGTSGDRKETQYF. The DNA for the CDR3 is TGTGCCAGCGGTACTAGCGGGGATCGTAAGGAGACCCAGTACTTC.

J is TRBJ2-3 and V is TRBV14; 7 bases are a match to TRBD1. J was trimmed by 0 bases and V by 3 bases; bases with no gene match: 6. CDR1 is SGHDN, CDR2 FVKESK, per germline. This CDR3 comprises 16 residues. CDR3 loop: CASSQYRGFSTDTQYF. The CDR3 nucleotides are TGTGCCAGCAGCCAGTACAGGGGTTTTAGCACAGATACGCAGTATTTT.

This chain uses TRBV6-5 with TRBJ2-3, with 11 bases aligning to TRBD1. The CDR3 contains 16 residues. Germline values: CDR1 MNHEY, CDR2 SVGAGI. Trimming at V came to 4 bases and at J to 5 bases, leaving 8 bases not matched to a gene. The CDR3 DNA sequence: TGTGCCAGCAGTTCCGCGGGACAGGGGGTAGGAGATACGCAGTATTTT. Translation: CASSSAGQGVGDTQYF.

This chain links TRBV15 with TRBJ2-5, with 7 nucleotides matching TRBD1. The V and J ends lost 10 bases and 0 bases, in that order; junction bases with no gene match: 11. Per germline, CDR1 LNHNV and CDR2 YYDKDF (reference sequence). CDR3 length: 15 residues. CDR3: CAILLRDSDQETQYF. The CDR3 region has the DNA TGTGCCATCTTACTCCGGGACAGCGACCAAGAGACCCAGTACTTC.

There are a few counts of this clone. This chain connects TRBV4-1 to TRBJ2-1; a weak D match, TRBD2 (6 bases). Germline V gene sequence: CDR1 MGHRA, CDR2 YSYEKL. V was cut by 4 bases and J by 2 bases, with 12 bases left in between. The CDR3 runs 15 residues. The CDR3 loop reads CASSLRDSTYNEQFF. CDR3 nucleotide sequence: TGCGCCAGCAGCCTTCGGGACTCAACCTACAATGAGCAGTTCTTC.

V usage is TRBV4-1 and J usage is TRBJ2-7, with D possibly TRBD2 on 6 matching bases. Trimming removed 4 bases from V and 2 bases from J, with 15 bases in between. Looked up from germline, CDR1 is MGHRA and CDR2 is YSYEKL. This CDR3 is built from 15 residues. Written as DNA, the CDR3 is TGCGCCAGCAGCCCAGCCGGCGGGGCCACCTACGAGCAGTACTTC. Encoded protein: CASSPAGGATYEQYF.

This clone came up a few times. The chain couples TRBV7-2 to TRBJ1-1; 9 positions match TRBD1. V shed 4 bases, J shed 5 bases, and the junction held 8 bases outside the gene matches. The CDR3 is 15 amino acids. Germline CDR1 reads SGHTA; CDR2 reads FQGNSA. The CDR3 spells CASSSSGTGRTEAFF. The DNA of the CDR3 is TGTGCCAGCAGCTCTTCCGGGACAGGGCGTACTGAAGCTTTCTTT.

The sample holds many counts of this clone. V is TRBV19 and J is TRBJ2-2, with TRBD2 matching over 11 bases. J was trimmed by 5 bases and V by 3 bases; bases with no gene match: 2. Germline values: CDR1 LNHDA, CDR2 SQIVND (reference sequence). The CDR3 spans 15 residues. DNA for the CDR3: TGTGCCAGTAGTATGACTAGCGGGGCGACCGGGGAGCTGTTTTTT. This codes for CASSMTSGATGELFF.

V and J are TRBV5-1 and TRBJ2-5; 7 bases align to TRBD2. CDR3 length: 14 residues. The trim removed 4 bases at V and 5 bases at J, leaving 8 bases unmatched. Per germline, CDR1 SGHRS and CDR2 YFSETQ. CDR3 nucleotide sequence: TGCGCCAGCAGCCTTGGAGCGGGGATGGAGACCCAGTACTTC. Protein: CASSLGAGMETQYF.

This clone is classed as medium-sized. Distinct nucleotide sequences in the sample also encode this CDR3. This chain connects TRBV19 to TRBJ2-1; the match to TRBD2 covers 10 bases. The germline CDR1 and CDR2 sequences are LNHDA and SQIVND (reference sequence). CDR3 length: 15 residues. The V segment lost 2 bases and the J segment 2 bases; nucleotides outside the gene matches: 0. The CDR3, as DNA: TGTGCCAGTAGTATAACTAGCGGGGCCTACAATGAGCAGTTCTTC. Its protein product is CASSITSGAYNEQFF.

Of note for this clone: The junction shows a germline mismatch at one end, possibly a read error. DNA for the CDR3: TGCGCCAGCAGCCAAGACCGGCGAGGGATGAACACTGAAGCTTTCTTT. The encoded protein is CASSQDRRGMNTEAFF. This rearrangement joins TRBV5-4 to TRBJ1-1, with unresolved D. The germline CDR1 and CDR2 sequences are SGHNT and YYREEE (reference sequence). This CDR3 spans 16 amino acids.

The rearrangement uses TRBV6-1 and TRBJ2-7, with 7 bases fitting TRBD2. Trimming at V came to 6 bases and at J to 2 bases, leaving 10 bases not matched to a gene. There are 15 residues in the CDR3. From germline, CDR1 is MNHNS and CDR2 SASEGT. CDR3 sequence reads: CASRTEGSGAYEQYF. The DNA of the CDR3 is TGTGCCAGCAGGACCGAGGGGAGCGGGGCCTACGAGCAGTACTTC.

This clone was observed a handful of times. This chain connects TRBV20-1 to TRBJ1-1, with a possible D match to TRBD1 (5 bases). The CDR3 contains 11 residues. Deletions cut 1 base from V and 7 bases from J, with 7 bases between. CDR1 and CDR2 from the germline V gene are DFQATT and SNEGSKA (reference sequence). CDR3 nucleotide sequence: TGCAGTGCTAGAGGGGGGGTTGAAGCTTTCTTT. Translation: CSARGGVEAFF.

The chain uses TRBV25-1 and TRBJ2-7; D might be TRBD1 or TRBD2, each matching 5 bases. Per germline, CDR1 MGHDK and CDR2 SYGVNS. Trimming took 3 bases from V and 6 from J, leaving 18 bases between them. The CDR3 is made up of 15 amino acids. DNA of the CDR3: TGTGCCAGCAGTGACCACGGGGACGCCTCGGGCGAGCAGTACTTC. It translates to CASSDHGDASGEQYF.

This clone was observed a few times. The chain is built from TRBV5-1 and TRBJ2-7; 11 nucleotides agree with TRBD1. The CDR3 runs 15 residues. Trimming took 4 bases from V and 3 from J; bases not matched to a gene: 6. CDR1 SGHRS and CDR2 YFSETQ come from the germline V gene. The CDR3 sequence: CASSVRTGGGYEQYF. The CDR3 coding sequence is TGCGCCAGCAGCGTTAGGACAGGGGGCGGCTACGAGCAGTACTTC. The full variable domain, in which reference TRBV5-1 and TRBJ2-7 provide the parts outside the CDR3, is KAGVTQTPRYLIKTRGQQVTLSCSPISGHRSVSWYQQTPGQGLQFLFEYFSETQRNKGNFPGRFSGRQFSNSRSEMNVSTLELGDSALYLCASSVRTGGGYEQYFGPGTRLTVT.

The gene calls are TRBV30 and TRBJ1-6, with 9 bases matching TRBD1. The CDR3 is 19 residues long. Germline CDR1 reads GTSNPN; CDR2 reads SVGIG (reference sequence). Unmatched junction bases numbered 19, after V lost 0 bases and J lost 10 bases. The CDR3 reads CAWSVTRYFRDREESPLHF. CDR3 DNA: TGTGCCTGGAGTGTTACGAGATATTTCCGGGACAGGGAGGAATCACCCCTCCACTTT.

The chain uses TRBV18 and TRBJ1-2; weak D call: TRBD1 (6 bases). V lost 6 bases and J 3 bases, leaving 11 bases between the germline ends. Per germline, CDR1 KGHSH and CDR2 LQKENI. The CDR3 contains 13 residues. The DNA of the CDR3 is TGTGCCAGCTCTCCGGACAGAGACTATGGCTACACCTTC. Its translation is CASSPDRDYGYTF. The full variable domain, completed using reference TRBV18 and TRBJ1-2, is NAGVMQNPRHLVRRRGQEARLRCSPMKGHSHVYWYRQLPEEGLKFMVYLQKENIIDESGMPKERFSAEFPKEGPSILRIQQVVRGDSAAYFCASSPDRDYGYTFGSGTRLTVV.

The V gene is TRBV2, the J gene TRBJ1-5; D might be TRBD1 (5 bases). Germline CDR1 is SNHLY and CDR2 is FYNNEI. The germline V and J ends were trimmed by 5 bases and 4 bases, with 9 bases remaining between them. CDR3 length: 13 amino acids. The CDR3 protein is CASSSDTNQPQHF. The CDR3 DNA reads as TGTGCCAGCAGTTCGGACACAAATCAGCCCCAGCATTTT. Filled out from reference TRBV2 and TRBJ1-5, the complete variable domain reads EPEVTQTPSHQVTQMGQEVILRCVPISNHLYFYWYRQILGQKVEFLVSFYNNEISEKSEIFDDQFSVERPDGSNFTLKIRSTKLEDSAMYFCASSSDTNQPQHFGDGTRLSIL.

This CDR3 is CASREDSNNYGYTF. The CDR3 nucleotides read TGTGCCAGTAGGGAGGACAGTAATAACTATGGCTACACCTTC. V usage is TRBV19 and J usage is TRBJ1-2; D might be TRBD1 (6 bases). Between the trimmed V and J ends, which lost 6 bases and 1 base, there was a span of 12 bases. The CDR3 has 14 residues. CDR1 is LNHDA, CDR2 SQIVND, per germline (reference sequence).

This clone was seen more than once but under ten times. The rearrangement links TRBV7-9 to TRBJ2-3, with 9 bases lining up with TRBD2. V gave up 0 bases and J gave up 5 bases; unmatched junction bases: 12. Per the germline V gene, CDR1 is SEHNR and CDR2 is FQNEAQ (reference sequence). The CDR3 has 18 amino acids. The CDR3 DNA is TGTGCCAGCAGCTTAGCCCGTGGGCGGGGGGGCCGCGGAGATACGCAGTATTTT. Its protein product is CASSLARGRGGRGDTQYF.

The V and J genes are TRBV5-4 and TRBJ1-1; D might be TRBD1 (5 bases). The V gene lost 8 bases and the J gene lost 0 bases, with 17 bases spanning the gap. The germline gives CDR1 SGHNT, CDR2 YYREEE (reference sequence). This CDR3 contains 15 residues. CDR3 DNA sequence: TGTGCCAGTCAGCTTCAGGGAGGGGTGAACACTGAAGCTTTCTTT. The encoded protein is CASQLQGGVNTEAFF.

This clone rates as medium-sized. The chain carries TRBV7-9 and TRBJ1-5; the D is unclear. The CDR3 length is 13 residues. CDR1 SEHNR and CDR2 FQNEAQ come from the germline V gene (reference sequence). Trimming removed 3 bases from V and 7 bases from J, with 10 bases in between. CDR3 in amino acids: CASSFLVGQPQHF. CDR3 coding DNA: TGTGCCAGCAGCTTCTTGGTAGGCCAGCCCCAGCATTTT.

The chain uses TRBV6-1 and TRBJ1-2; D is perhaps TRBD1 (6 bases). Trimming pared 8 bases from V and 2 bases from J, leaving 12 bases between. There are 13 residues in the CDR3. Germline V gene data show CDR1 as MNHNS and CDR2 as SASEGT. The CDR3: CASLGGRNYGYTF. CDR3 in DNA: TGTGCCAGCTTAGGGGGTAGAAACTATGGCTACACCTTC.

A few counts support this clone. The CDR3 sequence is CASSHSRDRADLYEQYF. For the CDR3, the DNA is TGTGCCAGCAGTCATTCCCGGGACAGGGCCGATCTCTACGAGCAGTACTTC. The chain links TRBV27 to TRBJ2-7; 9 bases line up with TRBD1. The CDR3 totals 17 residues. V was pared by 5 bases and J by 3 bases, with 14 bases of the junction left unmatched. Germline CDR1 and CDR2: MNHEY and SMNVEV (reference sequence).

Within the sample, this clone is medium-sized. This specimen includes other DNA sequences encoding the same CDR3. This sequence joins TRBV7-9 and TRBJ1-2, with TRBD1 matching over 7 bases. Germline V gives CDR1 SEHNR, CDR2 FQNEAQ (reference sequence). This CDR3 region has 13 residues. The V and J ends lost 8 bases and 5 bases, in that order; junction bases with no gene match: 8. CDR3 in amino acids: CASSQTGTYGYTF. The CDR3 DNA follows: TGTGCCAGCTCTCAGACAGGGACTTATGGCTACACCTTC.

This clone was detected only a few times. The rearrangement joins TRBV6-1 to TRBJ1-2; no clear D gene. CDR3 length: 13 amino acids. CDR1 and CDR2 (germline): MNHNS, SASEGT. Trimming stripped 2 bases from V and 3 bases from J, with 7 bases between. The CDR3 DNA is TGTGCCAGCAGTGAATTGGGGTACTATGGCTACACCTTC. Its protein is CASSELGYYGYTF.

This chain joins TRBV30 and TRBJ1-5; D is uncertain. The CDR3 extends over 13 amino acids. In germline, CDR1 is GTSNPN, CDR2 SVGIG (reference sequence). The V gene lost 2 bases and the J gene lost 7 bases, with 12 bases spanning the gap. The CDR3 nucleotides are TGTGCCTGGAGTCCCCCCGCGTACCAGCCCCAGCATTTT. Its translation: CAWSPPAYQPQHF.